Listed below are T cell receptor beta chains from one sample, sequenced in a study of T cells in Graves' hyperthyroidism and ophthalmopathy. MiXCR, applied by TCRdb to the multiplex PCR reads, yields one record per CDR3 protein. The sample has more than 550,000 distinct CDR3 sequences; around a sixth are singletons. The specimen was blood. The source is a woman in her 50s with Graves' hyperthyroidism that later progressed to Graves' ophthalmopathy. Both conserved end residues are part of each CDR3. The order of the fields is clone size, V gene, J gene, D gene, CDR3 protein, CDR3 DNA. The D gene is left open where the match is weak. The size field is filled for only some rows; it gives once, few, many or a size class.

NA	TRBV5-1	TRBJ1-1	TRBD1	CASSGRTGDNTEAFF	TGCGCCAGCAGCGGACGGACAGGGGACAACACTGAAGCTTTCTTT
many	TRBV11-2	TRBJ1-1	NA	CASSLSGLVTEAFF	TGTGCCAGCAGCTTATCGGGGTTGGTCACTGAAGCTTTCTTT
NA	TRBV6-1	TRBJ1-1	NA	CASRATTGAMNTEAFF	TGTGCCAGCAGGGCGACGACGGGAGCCATGAACACTGAAGCTTTCTTT
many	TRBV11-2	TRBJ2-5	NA	CASSSRTSKGETQYF	TGTGCCAGCAGCTCCCGGACAAGCAAAGGGGAGACCCAGTACTTC
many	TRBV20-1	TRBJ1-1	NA	CSARTMATEAFF	TGCAGTGCGCGGACAATGGCCACTGAAGCTTTCTTT
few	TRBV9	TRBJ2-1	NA	CASSVEVSSYNEQFF	TGTGCCAGCAGCGTAGAAGTGAGCTCCTACAATGAGCAGTTCTTC
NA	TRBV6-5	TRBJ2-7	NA	CASSYSGGYSYEQYF	TGTGCCAGCAGTTACAGTGGCGGCTATTCCTACGAGCAGTACTTC
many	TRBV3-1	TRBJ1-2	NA	CASSPPQGAGYGYTF	TGTGCCAGCAGCCCCCCCCAAGGGGCTGGCTATGGCTACACCTTC
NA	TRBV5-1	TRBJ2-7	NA	CACSLESSYEQYF	TGCGCCTGCAGCTTGGAGTCCAGCTACGAGCAGTACTTC
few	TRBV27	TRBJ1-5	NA	CASRMTEYQPQHF	TGTGCCAGCAGAATGACAGAGTATCAGCCCCAGCATTTT
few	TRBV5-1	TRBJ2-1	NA	CASSSTSNPPYNEQFF	TGCGCCAGCAGCTCTACTAGTAACCCACCCTACAATGAGCAGTTCTTC
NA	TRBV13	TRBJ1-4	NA	CASSFGGSEKLFF	TGTGCCAGCAGCTTTGGGGGTTCTGAAAAACTGTTTTTT
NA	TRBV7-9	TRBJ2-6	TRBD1	CASSRLGQGVNVLTF	TGTGCCAGCAGCCGACTGGGACAGGGTGTCAACGTCCTGACTTTC
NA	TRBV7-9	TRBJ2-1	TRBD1	CASSPRDRGPFEQFF	TGTGCCAGCAGCCCCCGGGACAGGGGGCCTTTTGAGCAGTTCTTC
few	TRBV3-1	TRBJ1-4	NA	CASSQERAGVGEKLFF	TGTGCCAGCAGCCAAGAGAGGGCGGGGGTAGGAGAAAAACTGTTTTTT
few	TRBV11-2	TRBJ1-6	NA	CASSPGGTKANSPLHF	TGTGCCAGCAGCCCGGGGGGCACCAAAGCTAATTCACCCCTCCACTTT
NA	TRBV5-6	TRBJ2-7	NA	CASSLGDATYEQYF	TGTGCCAGCAGCTTGGGGGACGCCACCTACGAGCAGTACTTC
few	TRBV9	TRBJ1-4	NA	CASSVNGGLGEKLFF	TGTGCCAGCAGCGTAAACGGAGGGTTGGGGGAAAAACTGTTTTTT
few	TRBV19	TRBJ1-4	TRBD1	CASSIGGTATNEKLFF	TGTGCCAGTAGTATAGGGGGGACAGCAACTAATGAAAAACTGTTTTTT
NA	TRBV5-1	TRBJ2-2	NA	CASSLLFTLGTGELFF	TGCGCCAGCAGCTTGCTTTTTACCCTGGGGACCGGGGAGCTGTTTTTT
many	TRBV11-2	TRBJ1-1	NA	CASSFSPTGGHTEAFF	TGTGCCAGCAGCTTTTCCCCCACCGGAGGGCACACTGAAGCTTTCTTT
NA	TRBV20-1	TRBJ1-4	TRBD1	CSACSDRESEKLFF	TGCAGTGCTTGCTCGGACAGGGAAAGTGAAAAACTGTTTTTT
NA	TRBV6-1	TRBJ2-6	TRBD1	CASTTGANSWANVLTF	TGTGCCAGTACGACAGGGGCGAACAGCTGGGCCAACGTCCTGACTTTC
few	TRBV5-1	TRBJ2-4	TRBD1	CASSTRTGGASGKNIQYF	TGCGCCAGCAGCACAAGGACAGGGGGTGCGAGCGGGAAAAACATTCAGTACTTC
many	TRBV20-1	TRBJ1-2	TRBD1	CSAKLGQPSGYTF	TGCAGTGCTAAATTGGGACAGCCGAGTGGCTACACCTTC
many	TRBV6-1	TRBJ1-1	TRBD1	CASSVQGATEAFF	TGTGCCAGCAGTGTCCAGGGGGCCACTGAAGCTTTCTTT
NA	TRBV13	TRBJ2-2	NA	CASSSLWRGANTGELFF	TGTGCCAGCAGCTCCCTATGGAGGGGGGCGAACACCGGGGAGCTGTTTTTT
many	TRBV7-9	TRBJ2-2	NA	CASSPYPNVPSDTGELFF	TGTGCCAGCAGCCCTTACCCCAATGTACCGTCGGACACCGGGGAGCTGTTTTTT
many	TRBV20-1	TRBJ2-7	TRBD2	CSARPGQASSGEDPYEQYF	TGCAGTGCTAGACCGGGGCAGGCGTCTAGCGGTGAGGACCCCTACGAGCAGTACTTC
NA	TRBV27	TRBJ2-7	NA	CASSHGPAYEQYF	TGTGCCAGCAGCCATGGGCCAGCCTACGAGCAGTACTTC
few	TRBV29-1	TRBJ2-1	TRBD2	CSVDLAGGSEQFF	TGCAGCGTTGATTTGGCGGGGGGTAGTGAGCAGTTCTTC
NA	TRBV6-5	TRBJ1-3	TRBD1	CASSYSTAGTGGNTIYF	TGTGCCAGCAGTTACTCTACGGCCGGGACAGGAGGAAACACCATATATTTT
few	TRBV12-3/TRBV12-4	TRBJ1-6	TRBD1	CASSLFYSTGAAGESPLHF	TGTGCCAGCAGTTTATTTTATTCGACAGGGGCCGCGGGAGAGTCACCCCTCCACTTT
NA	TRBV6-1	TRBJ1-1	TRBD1	CASSEAPQGTNTEAFF	TGTGCCAGCAGTGAAGCTCCACAGGGGACAAACACTGAAGCTTTCTTT
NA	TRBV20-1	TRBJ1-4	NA	CSARALREGPNEKLFF	TGCAGTGCTAGAGCCCTTCGAGAAGGGCCTAATGAAAAACTGTTTTTT
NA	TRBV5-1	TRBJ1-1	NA	CASSLVAGALNTEAFF	TGCGCCAGCAGCTTGGTGGCAGGGGCCTTGAACACTGAAGCTTTCTTT
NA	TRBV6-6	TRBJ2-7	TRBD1	CASSYTDRTSSYEQYF	TGTGCCAGCAGTTACACGGACAGGACCAGCTCCTACGAGCAGTACTTC
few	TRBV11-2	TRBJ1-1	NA	CASSLVLRNTEAFF	TGTGCCAGCAGCTTAGTTCTTAGGAACACTGAAGCTTTCTTT
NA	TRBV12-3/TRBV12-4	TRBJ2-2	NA	CASSPFGAHSGELFF	TGTGCCAGCAGCCCCTTCGGGGCTCATTCCGGGGAGCTGTTTTTT
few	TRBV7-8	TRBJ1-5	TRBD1	CASSWDSGIHQPQHF	TGTGCCAGCAGCTGGGACAGTGGGATACATCAGCCCCAGCATTTT
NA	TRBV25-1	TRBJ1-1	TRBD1	CASAGQGMNTEAFF	TGTGCCAGCGCCGGACAGGGTATGAACACTGAAGCTTTCTTT
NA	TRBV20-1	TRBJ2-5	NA	CSASLQSQETQYF	TGCAGTGCTAGCTTACAGAGCCAAGAGACCCAGTACTTC
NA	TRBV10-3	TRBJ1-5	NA	CAIRQGYNQPQHF	TGTGCCATCAGGCAGGGTTACAATCAGCCCCAGCATTTT
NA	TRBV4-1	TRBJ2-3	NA	CASSLGRWSTDTQYF	TGCGCCAGCAGCCTGGGCAGGTGGAGCACAGATACGCAGTATTTT
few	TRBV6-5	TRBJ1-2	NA	CASSYSAGIYGYTF	TGTGCCAGCAGTTACTCTGCAGGGATCTATGGCTACACCTTC
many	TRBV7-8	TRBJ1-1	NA	CASSDDRKLNTEAFF	TGTGCCAGCAGCGACGACAGAAAATTGAACACTGAAGCTTTCTTT
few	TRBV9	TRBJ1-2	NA	CASSVGTAADYGYTF	TGTGCCAGCAGCGTAGGGACAGCAGCGGACTATGGCTACACCTTC
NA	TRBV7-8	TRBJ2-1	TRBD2	CASSLHGSGRPEQFF	TGTGCCAGCAGCTTACATGGTAGCGGGAGGCCCGAGCAGTTCTTC
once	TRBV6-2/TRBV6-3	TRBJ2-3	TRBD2	CASRRGGSDTQYF	TGTGCCAGCAGGCGGGGGGGCTCAGATACGCAGTATTTT